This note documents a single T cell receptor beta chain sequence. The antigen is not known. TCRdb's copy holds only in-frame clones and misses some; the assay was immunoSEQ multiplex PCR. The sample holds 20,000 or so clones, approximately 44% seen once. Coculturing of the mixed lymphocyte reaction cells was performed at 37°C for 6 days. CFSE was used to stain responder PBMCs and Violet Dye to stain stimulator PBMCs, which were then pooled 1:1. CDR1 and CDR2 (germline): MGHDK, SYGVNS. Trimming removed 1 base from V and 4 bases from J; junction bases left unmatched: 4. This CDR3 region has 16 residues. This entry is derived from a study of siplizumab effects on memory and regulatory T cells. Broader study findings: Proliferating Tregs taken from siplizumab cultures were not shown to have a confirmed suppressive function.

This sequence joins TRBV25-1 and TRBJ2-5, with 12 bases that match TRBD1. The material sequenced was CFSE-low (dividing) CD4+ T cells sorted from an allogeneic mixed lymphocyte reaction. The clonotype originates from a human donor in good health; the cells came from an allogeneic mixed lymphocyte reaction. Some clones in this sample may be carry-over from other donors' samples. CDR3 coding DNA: TGTGCCAGCAGTGAATGGGGACAGGGGGCTGCAGAGACCCAGTACTTC. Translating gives CASSEWGQGAAETQYF.